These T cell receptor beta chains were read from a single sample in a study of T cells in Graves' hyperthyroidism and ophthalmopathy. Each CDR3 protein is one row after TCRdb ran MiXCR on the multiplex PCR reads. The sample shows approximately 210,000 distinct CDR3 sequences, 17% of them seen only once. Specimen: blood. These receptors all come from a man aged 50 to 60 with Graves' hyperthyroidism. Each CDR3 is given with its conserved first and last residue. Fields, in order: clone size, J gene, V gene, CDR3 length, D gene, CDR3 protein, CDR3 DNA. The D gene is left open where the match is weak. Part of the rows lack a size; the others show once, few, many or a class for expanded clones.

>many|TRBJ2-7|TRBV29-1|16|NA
CSVEIGGSLPRYEQYF
TGCAGCGTTGAGATCGGCGGTAGCCTCCCTCGATACGAGCAGTACTTC
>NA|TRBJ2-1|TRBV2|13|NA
CASHYDGGNEQFF
TGTGCCAGCCATTACGACGGGGGAAATGAGCAGTTCTTC
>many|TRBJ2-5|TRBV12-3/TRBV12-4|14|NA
CASSPKGPKETQYF
TGTGCCAGCAGTCCGAAGGGTCCGAAAGAGACCCAGTACTTC
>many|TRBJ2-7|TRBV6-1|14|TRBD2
CASSEASGRFEQYF
TGTGCCAGCAGTGAAGCCAGCGGGAGGTTCGAGCAGTACTTC
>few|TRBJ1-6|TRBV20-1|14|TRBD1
CSAPTGMGNSPLHF
TGCAGTGCTCCGACAGGGATGGGAAATTCACCCCTCCACTTT
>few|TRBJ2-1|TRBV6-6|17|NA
CAGSYSGGPSSYNEQFF
TGTGCCGGCAGTTACTCTGGCGGGCCTAGCTCCTACAATGAGCAGTTCTTC
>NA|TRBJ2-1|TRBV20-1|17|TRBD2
CSAKRSGTSGRYNEQFF
TGCAGTGCTAAACGCTCCGGGACTAGCGGAAGATACAATGAGCAGTTCTTC
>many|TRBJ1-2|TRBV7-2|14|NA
CASSLELGPYGYTF
TGTGCCAGCAGCTTAGAACTGGGACCCTATGGCTACACCTTC
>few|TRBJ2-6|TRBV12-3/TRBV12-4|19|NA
CASSLGLPITRYWANVLTF
TGTGCCAGCAGTTTAGGGCTTCCCATAACACGCTACTGGGCCAACGTCCTGACTTTC
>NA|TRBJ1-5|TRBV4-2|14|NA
CASSQAGRDQPQHF
TGTGCCAGCAGCCAAGCGGGTAGAGATCAGCCCCAGCATTTT
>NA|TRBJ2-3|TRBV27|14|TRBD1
CASSLRDREDTQYF
TGTGCCAGCAGCTTACGGGACAGGGAAGATACGCAGTATTTT
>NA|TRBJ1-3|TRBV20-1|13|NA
CSADRDGGNTIYF
TGCAGTGCGGACCGGGACGGCGGAAACACCATATATTTT
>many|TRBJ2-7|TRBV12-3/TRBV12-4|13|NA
CASSSYLYYEQYF
TGTGCCAGCAGTTCTTACTTGTACTACGAGCAGTACTTC
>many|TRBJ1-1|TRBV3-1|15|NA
CASSQDWGGATEAFF
TGTGCCAGCAGCCAAGATTGGGGGGGTGCCACTGAAGCTTTCTTT
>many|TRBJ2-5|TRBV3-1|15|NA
CASSQDLPWQETQYF
TGTGCCAGCAGCCAAGATCTCCCATGGCAAGAGACCCAGTACTTC
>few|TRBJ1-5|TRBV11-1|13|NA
CASSLSAGQPQHF
TGTGCCAGCAGCTTATCGGCTGGTCAGCCCCAGCATTTT
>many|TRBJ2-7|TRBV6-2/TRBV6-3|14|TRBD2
CASSYMAGANEQYF
TGTGCCAGCAGTTATATGGCGGGAGCCAACGAGCAGTACTTC
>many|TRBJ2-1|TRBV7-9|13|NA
CASSHFYTDEQFF
TGTGCCAGCAGCCACTTTTATACTGATGAGCAGTTCTTC
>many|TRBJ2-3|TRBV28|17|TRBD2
CASSSLAGGFVTDTQYF
TGTGCCAGCAGTTCCCTAGCGGGAGGCTTCGTCACAGATACGCAGTATTTT
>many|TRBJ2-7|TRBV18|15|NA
CASSLSLGQSYEQYF
TGTGCCAGCTCACTATCCCTCGGACAGTCCTACGAGCAGTACTTC
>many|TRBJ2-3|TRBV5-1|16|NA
CASSGDGAPGSDTQYF
TGCGCCAGCAGCGGGGATGGGGCACCGGGATCGGATACGCAGTATTTT
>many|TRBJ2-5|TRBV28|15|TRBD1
CASGGQGMDWETQYF
TGTGCCAGCGGGGGACAGGGGATGGATTGGGAGACCCAGTACTTC